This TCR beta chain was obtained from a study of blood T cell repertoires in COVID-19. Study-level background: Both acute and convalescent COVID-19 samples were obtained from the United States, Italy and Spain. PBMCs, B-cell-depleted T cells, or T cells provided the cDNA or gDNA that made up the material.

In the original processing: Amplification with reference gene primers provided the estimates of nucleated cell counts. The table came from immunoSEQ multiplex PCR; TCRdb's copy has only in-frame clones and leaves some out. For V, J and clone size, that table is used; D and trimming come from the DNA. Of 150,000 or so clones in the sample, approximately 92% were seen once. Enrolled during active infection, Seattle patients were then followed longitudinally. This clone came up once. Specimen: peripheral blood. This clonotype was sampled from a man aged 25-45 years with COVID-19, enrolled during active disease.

This CDR3 reads CASSYIKDSQYGYTF. The CDR3 DNA is TGTGCCAGCAGTTACATAAAGGACAGTCAATATGGCTACACCTTC. V and J are TRBV6-2 or TRBV6-3 and TRBJ1-2; D perhaps matches TRBD1 (6 bases). CDR3 size: 15 residues. The V end was cut by 2 bases, the J end by 5 bases, with 15 bases between. From germline, CDR1 is MNHEY and CDR2 SVGEGT.